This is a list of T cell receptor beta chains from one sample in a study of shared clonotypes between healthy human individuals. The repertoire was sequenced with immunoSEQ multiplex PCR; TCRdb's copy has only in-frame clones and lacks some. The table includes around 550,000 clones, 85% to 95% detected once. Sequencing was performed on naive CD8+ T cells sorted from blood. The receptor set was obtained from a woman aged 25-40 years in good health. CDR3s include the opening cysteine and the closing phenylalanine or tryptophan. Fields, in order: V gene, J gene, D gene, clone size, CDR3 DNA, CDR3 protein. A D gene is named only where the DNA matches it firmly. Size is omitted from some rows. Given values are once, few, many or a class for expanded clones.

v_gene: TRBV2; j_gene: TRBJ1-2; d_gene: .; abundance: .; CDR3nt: TGTGCCAGCAGTGAAGCGGGGACCCCCTATGGCTACACCTTC; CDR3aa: CASSEAGTPYGYTF
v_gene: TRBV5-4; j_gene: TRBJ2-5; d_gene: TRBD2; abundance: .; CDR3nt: TGTGCCAGCAGCGATACTTCAGGGTGGGGGGGTGAGACCCAGTACTTC; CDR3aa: CASSDTSGWGGETQYF
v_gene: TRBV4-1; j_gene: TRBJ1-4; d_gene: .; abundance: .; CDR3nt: TGCGCCAGCAGCCCCCGCAGCCAAGCACGCGAAAAACTGTTTTTT; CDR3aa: CASSPRSQAREKLFF
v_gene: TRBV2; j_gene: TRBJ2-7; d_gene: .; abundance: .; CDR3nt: TGTGCCAGCAGTGGGGATTACGAGCAGTACTTC; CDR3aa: CASSGDYEQYF
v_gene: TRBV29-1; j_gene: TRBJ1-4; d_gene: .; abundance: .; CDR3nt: TGCAGCGTTGCATTCAGGGTAAAGCATAGGGAAAAACTGTTTTTT; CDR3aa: CSVAFRVKHREKLFF
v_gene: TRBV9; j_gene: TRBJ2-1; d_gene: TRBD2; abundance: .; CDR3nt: TGTGCCAGCAGCCCGACTAGCGGGAGCCCCTATGAGCAGTTCTTC; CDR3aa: CASSPTSGSPYEQFF
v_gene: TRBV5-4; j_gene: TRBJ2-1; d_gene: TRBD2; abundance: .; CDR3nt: TGTGCCAGCAGCCCCGGGACTAGCGGGAGTATCGACAATGAGCAGTTCTTC; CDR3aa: CASSPGTSGSIDNEQFF
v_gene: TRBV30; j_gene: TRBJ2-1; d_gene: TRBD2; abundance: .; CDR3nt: TGTGCCTGGAGAGCTCGGGGGGGCAATGAGCAGTTCTTC; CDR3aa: CAWRARGGNEQFF
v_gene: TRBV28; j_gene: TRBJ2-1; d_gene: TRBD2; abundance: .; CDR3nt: TGTGCCAGCAGTCCCCAGATAGCGGGAGTGGCCTACAATGAGCAGTTCTTC; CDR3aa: CASSPQIAGVAYNEQFF
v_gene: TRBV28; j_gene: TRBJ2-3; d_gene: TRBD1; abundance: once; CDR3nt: TGTGCCAGCACCCTTCCGGGACAGGGGCCCACAGATACGCAGTATTTT; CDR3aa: CASTLPGQGPTDTQYF
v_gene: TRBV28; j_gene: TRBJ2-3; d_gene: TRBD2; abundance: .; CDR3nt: TGTGCCAGCAGGAGAGAAGCGGGAGCGGAGGACACAGATACGCAGTATTTT; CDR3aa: CASRREAGAEDTDTQYF
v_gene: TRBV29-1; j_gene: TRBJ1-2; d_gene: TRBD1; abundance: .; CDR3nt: TGCAGCGCGGGTAATAGCCAGACAGGGGGAATCGCCCGAGATGGCTACACCTTC; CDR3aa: CSAGNSQTGGIARDGYTF
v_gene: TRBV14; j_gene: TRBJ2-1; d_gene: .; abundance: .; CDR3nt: TGTGCCAGCAGCCAAGATCGGGGACTTGCAAAAAACAATGAGCAGTTCTTC; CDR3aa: CASSQDRGLAKNNEQFF
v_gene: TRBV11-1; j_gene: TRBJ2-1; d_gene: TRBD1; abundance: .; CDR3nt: TGTGCCAGCAGCGTGGGTAGGACAGGGCATCATGATGAGCAGTTCTTC; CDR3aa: CASSVGRTGHHDEQFF
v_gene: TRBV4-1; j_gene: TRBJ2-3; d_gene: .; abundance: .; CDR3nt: TGCGCCAGCAGCCAAGAGGGGGGACCCACAGATACGCAGTATTTT; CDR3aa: CASSQEGGPTDTQYF
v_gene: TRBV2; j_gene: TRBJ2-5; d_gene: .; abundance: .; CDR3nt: TGTGCCAGCAAGTACGGGCGAGAGACCCAGTACTTC; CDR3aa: CASKYGRETQYF
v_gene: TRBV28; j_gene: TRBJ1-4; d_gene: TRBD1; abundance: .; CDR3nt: TGTGCCAGCGGCGACAGGGGCCATAATGAAAAACTGTTTTTT; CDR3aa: CASGDRGHNEKLFF